This entry is about one TCR beta chain. This clonotype was detected ten times or more. Its antigen is unknown. Per-base quality was not reported, and no clone a single base away is much larger than it. This record comes from a study of T cells in Graves' hyperthyroidism and ophthalmopathy (dated by TCRdb to between 2018 and 2021). As for the study more broadly: Peripheral blood was sampled at the time of initial diagnosis, prior to any treatment. After blood sampling, hyperthyroidism patients were treated with methimazole at a starting dose of 30 mg daily, and ophthalmopathy patients were treated with high-dose intravenous methylprednisolone. The approximately 100 discovery patients were randomly divided into training and test sets at a 7:3 ratio. TCR Vbeta CDR3 sequencing of some 140 peripheral blood samples (43 ophthalmopathy, about 74 hyperthyroidism and roughly 17 progressor patients) is reported in the paper. Thyroid tissue and blood T-cell repertoires from six Graves' hyperthyroidism patients were also compared in the study. To identify distinguishing TCR V-J signatures, a discovery cohort of 90 to 100 patients was used, comprising 43 with Graves' ophthalmopathy and around 57 with stable Graves' hyperthyroidism. An independent validation cohort of 18 to 20 hyperthyroidism patients and 17 patients who later progressed to ophthalmopathy tested prospective prediction of ophthalmopathy.

The TCR beta CDR3 regions were amplified from the RNA transcripts. The first round of RT-PCR for the TCR CDR3 was performed with the HTBI primer set and the Qiagen OneStep RT-PCR kit. The libraries were constructed in a second round of multiplex PCR and then size-selected and purified. Paired-end sequencing of the libraries was performed with 100 bp reads on an Illumina HiSeq2000. Under the source paper's analysis protocol: Raw data were processed with SOAPnuke, discarding reads with adapters, uncalled bases, mean Phred below 15, or no exact constant-primer or identifier match. COPE v1.2.5 was used to merge high-quality paired reads, and clonotypes were defined as unique nucleotide sequences. MiTCR v1.1 was used to align clonotypes to the IMGT TRBV, TRBD and TRBJ reference segments. Only V-J combinations with frequency above 0.0001, covering about 99% of repertoires, were analysed. A TCS score was defined as the ratio between F50 (clonal expansion) and ExV (chaos), using BLOSUM62-based TCRdist between CDR3 peptides within each V-J. Welch's t-statistics and random forest reduced several hundred V-J features to roughly 13, which were used in a naive Bayes classifier (R e1071). TCRdb ran its own pipeline on the public reads, namely fastp trimming at Q25 and MiXCR clone calling, and kept in-frame beta chains. Duplicate CDR3 protein sequences are folded into a single record with the most common DNA and genes. The V and J calls here are based on TCRdb, not the publication. This sample comprises some 400,000 distinct CDR3 sequences, approximately 13% of them detected only once. Approximately 11% of the sample is taken by the ten largest.

The germline V gene (reference sequence) supplies CDR1 GTSNPN and CDR2 SVGIG. The germline ends are 11 bases apart after V is trimmed by 4 bases and J by 2 bases. The CDR3 holds 13 amino acids from the cysteine to the phenylalanine. Only CDR3 DNA is held: 39 bases, read in frame from base 1. Graves' hyperthyroidism was defined as stable when no progression to ophthalmopathy occurred over 18 months of follow-up. Hyperthyroidism patients were aged 18 to 65 years and newly diagnosed, with disease duration of less than 2 months. Any patient with an uncontrolled infection, another autoimmune disease, pregnancy or lactation was excluded. Diagnoses were based on clinical symptoms, serum thyroxine and TRAb, thyroid ultrasound and orbital computed tomography. Ficoll-Paque density gradient centrifugation was used to isolate PBMCs from approximately 10 ml of fresh peripheral blood. Total RNA was extracted using Trizol reagent, and RNA quality was assessed on an Agilent 2100 Bioanalyzer.

Broader findings and caveats from the paper: In validation, progression to ophthalmopathy was predicted by the model with around 70% sensitivity and 72% to 85% specificity, a median of around 6.5 months before onset. Most expanded thyroid clonotypes (frequency above 0.001) were also found in blood, which suggests that blood repertoires may mirror thyroid immune responses. In cross-validation, a model built on a 13 V-J signature told ophthalmopathy apart from stable hyperthyroidism with over 85% sensitivity and roughly 81% specificity, and in testing the same model reached 80%/75%. Sample size was not statistically predetermined, and blinding of investigators to group allocation was not performed.

Sequencing was performed on blood. The TCR comes from a woman aged 60-75 years with Graves' hyperthyroidism. The V and J segments used are TRBV30 and TRBJ1-1, with the identity of the D gene unclear. The nucleotide sequence reads as follows: TGTGCCTGGAAGTCAGGAATCAACACTGAAGCTTTCTTT. This gives the protein CAWKSGINTEAFF.